The clone carrying this T cell receptor beta chain has a handful of counts. Its antigen is not known. V gave up 1 base and J gave up 9 bases, with 13 bases separating them. This CDR3 is built from 15 residues. From germline, CDR1 is SGHTA and CDR2 FQGNSA. Data came from immunoSEQ multiplex PCR; TCRdb stores just in-frame clones and leaves some out. Here the sample spans thousands of clones, 74% being singletons. The source of the sample is a study of neoadjuvant anti-PD-1 for oral cavity cancer. The study's findings and limits: Pretreatment Treg/Th17 ratio correlated inversely with post-treatment tumor clonality.

The rearrangement links TRBV7-2 to TRBJ1-6, with D unclear. This receptor was taken from a person between 40 and 85 years old with oral cavity squamous cell carcinoma. The sequenced sample was PBMCs, obtained before nivolumab (anti-PD-1) treatment. In DNA form, the CDR3 reads TGTGCCAGCAGCTTAGATACCCCCCGGAGTTCACCCCTCCACTTT. It yields the protein CASSLDTPRSSPLHF.